This T cell receptor beta chain is drawn from a study of blood T cell repertoires in COVID-19. At the level of the study: Spain, Italy and the United States supplied samples that represented acute and convalescent COVID-19. Sample material is recorded as cDNA or gDNA derived from T cells, B-cell-depleted T cells, or PBMCs.

Patients in Seattle were enrolled during active infection, then followed longitudinally. J lost 2 bases, V lost 4 bases, and 8 bases had no gene match. The CDR3 is 15 residues long. CDR1 is SGDLS and CDR2 is YYNGEE in the germline V gene. Authors' methods: The assay estimated nucleated cells by amplifying reference gene primers. Some clones are missing from TCRdb's copy, which holds only in-frame ones; the method was immunoSEQ multiplex PCR. That table is the source of V, J and clone size, and D and trimming were worked out from the DNA. Altogether 150,000 or so clones are present, 85% to 90% being singletons, with the ten largest covering roughly 3.9%.

The J gene is TRBJ2-7, the V gene TRBV9; 8 nucleotides align to TRBD2. The TCR originated in a man between 60 and 75 years old with COVID-19, enrolled during active disease. The sequenced sample consisted of peripheral blood. The CDR3 sequence is CASSPGVGGAYEQYF. CDR3 DNA sequence: TGTGCCAGCAGCCCCGGGGTCGGGGGGGCCTACGAGCAGTACTTC.